Presented here are 23 T cell receptor beta chains from one specimen sequenced in a study of T cell clusters in autoimmune cytopenias. Multiplex touch-down PCR amplified TRB using TRB-A and TRB-B pools in one tube. After re-calling the multiplex PCR reads, TCRdb lists one entry per CDR3 protein, DNA absent. The sample includes around 12,000 distinct CDR3 sequences. TRB amplification used around 0.25 ug of peripheral blood genomic DNA. Material for sequencing was peripheral blood. These TCRs come from a human donor with an autoimmune cytopenia or autoimmune hepatitis (not recorded which).

This clonotype registers medium-sized by frequency. This chain links TRBV29-1 with TRBJ2-1. Per germline, CDR1 SQVTM and CDR2 ANQGSEA. This CDR3 is 13 amino acids long. CDR3 amino acids: CSVGRSSYNEQFF.

This clonotype is medium-sized by frequency. This chain connects TRBV5-5 to TRBJ2-5; TCRdb outputs TRBD1, but without DNA this stays unchecked. Germline CDR1 is SGHKS and CDR2 is YYEKEE (reference sequence). The CDR3 sequence is 14 residues long. The CDR3: CASSLAGGRETQYF.

This rearrangement joins TRBV19 to TRBJ1-4; the TCRdb call, TRBD1, lacks DNA for checking. Germline values: CDR1 LNHDA, CDR2 SQIVND (reference sequence). This CDR3 has 13 amino acids. The CDR3 loop reads CASSGRSNEKLFF.

The J gene is TRBJ1-2, the V gene TRBV19; the TCRdb D gene call, TRBD1, has no DNA to confirm it. The CDR3 covers 17 residues. Germline lookup yields CDR1 LNHDA and CDR2 SQIVND (reference sequence). The CDR3 sequence: CASSIATGFLPNYGYTF.

The chain links TRBV15 to TRBJ2-5; as DNA is missing, the TRBD1 call by TCRdb cannot be tested. The germline V gene has CDR1 LNHNV and CDR2 YYDKDF (reference sequence). The CDR3 spans 15 residues. The CDR3: CATSRVGGLGETQYF. The variable domain in full, completed from reference TRBV15 and TRBJ2-5, reads DAMVIQNPRYQVTQFGKPVTLSCSQTLNHNVMYWYQQKSSQAPKLLFHYYDKDFNNEADTPDNFQSRRPNTSFCFLDIRSPGLGDTAMYLCATSRVGGLGETQYFGPGTRLLVL.

By frequency, this clonotype registers medium-sized. This rearrangement joins TRBV30 to TRBJ2-5. The CDR3 totals 13 residues. Germline values: CDR1 GTSNPN, CDR2 SVGIG (reference sequence). The CDR3 sequence is CAWSVGWGETQYF.

By frequency, this clonotype registers medium-sized. The chain carries TRBV19 and TRBJ2-5; the D gene TCRdb calls, TRBD1, cannot be checked with no DNA. Germline V gene data show CDR1 as LNHDA and CDR2 as SQIVND (reference sequence). This CDR3 region has 13 residues. The CDR3 protein is CASSPNRGETQYF.

This clonotype ranks as medium-sized in terms of frequency. The chain is built from TRBV12-3 or TRBV12-4 and TRBJ2-3; TCRdb gives TRBD2 as the D gene, but with no DNA this cannot be confirmed. This CDR3 contains 15 residues. This chain's CDR3 is CASRGGGQNTDTQYF.

The chain links TRBV6-2 or TRBV6-3 to TRBJ2-1; TCRdb's D gene call, TRBD1, goes unchecked for lack of DNA. The CDR3 is made up of 15 amino acids. The germline gives CDR1 MNHEY, CDR2 SVGEGT. Here the CDR3 reads CASSRRPDRYNEQFF.

This chain uses TRBV12-3 or TRBV12-4 with TRBJ2-5. This CDR3 has 12 residues. This chain's CDR3 is CASSFYSRTQYF.

The CDR3 spells CASTARTGANVLTF. The V gene is TRBV27, the J gene TRBJ2-6. The V gene's germline CDR1 is MNHEY and CDR2 SMNVEV (reference sequence). This CDR3 comprises 14 residues.

V and J are TRBV30 and TRBJ2-2; TCRdb lists TRBD1, though no DNA is available to test this call. CDR3 length: 16 residues. Germline V gives CDR1 GTSNPN, CDR2 SVGIG (reference sequence). CDR3 residues: CAWSIDRAGVTGELFF.

The chain has TRBV18 and TRBJ1-4. The CDR3 totals 16 residues. The germline V gene has CDR1 KGHSH and CDR2 LQKENI. CDR3 in amino acids: CASSPPSGLINEKLFF.

The chain's CDR3 is CASSSQVWQPQHF. This chain links TRBV7-6 with TRBJ1-5. The CDR3 sequence is 13 residues long. Germline loops: CDR1 SGHVS, CDR2 FNYEAQ.

This clonotype is labeled medium-sized (0.01 to 0.1%) based on frequency. The chain carries TRBV19 and TRBJ2-3. This CDR3 region has 15 residues. Germline V gives CDR1 LNHDA, CDR2 SQIVND (reference sequence). The CDR3: CASSMRQAYTDTQYF.

This chain's CDR3 is CASSLVLPADTQYF. The V call is TRBV12-3 or TRBV12-4, the J call TRBJ2-3. This CDR3 comprises 14 residues.

V usage is TRBV12-3 or TRBV12-4 and J usage is TRBJ2-1; absent DNA, TCRdb's TRBD1 call cannot be checked. The CDR3 runs 12 residues. CDR3 amino acids: CASSRTGWEQFF.

The genes are TRBV6-5 and TRBJ2-4; the TRBD1 assignment by TCRdb is unverifiable without DNA. The CDR3 length is 16 residues. Germline CDR1 reads MNHEY; CDR2 reads SVGAGI. CDR3 protein: CASSPTAQLAKNIQYF.

This clonotype shows up as medium-sized by frequency. The chain recombines TRBV18 with TRBJ2-3; there is no DNA to check the TCRdb D call of TRBD1. Germline CDR1 is KGHSH and CDR2 is LQKENI. This CDR3 has 14 amino acids. CDR3 sequence: CASSPDRGADTQYF.

This chain links TRBV6-6 with TRBJ1-2. The CDR3 sequence is 14 residues long. The germline gives CDR1 MNHNY, CDR2 SVGAGI (reference sequence). The CDR3 region is CASSYSRRDYGYTF.

This clonotype is deemed medium-sized (0.01 to 0.1%) by its frequency. The V gene is TRBV19, the J gene TRBJ2-1. CDR1 is LNHDA and CDR2 is SQIVND in the germline V gene (reference sequence). CDR3 size: 15 residues. CDR3 region: CASSIESQAYNEQFF.

The CDR3 loop reads CASSLKPAHSYNEQFF. The chain links TRBV5-6 to TRBJ2-1. The CDR3 spans 16 residues. Per germline, CDR1 SGHDT and CDR2 YYEEEE.

J is TRBJ2-2 and V is TRBV7-2; TCRdb calls TRBD2, which cannot be checked without DNA. This CDR3 is built from 15 residues. CDR1 is SGHTA and CDR2 is FQGNSA in the germline V gene. The CDR3: CASSMGTSGRRELFF.